This T cell receptor (beta chain) comes out of a study of radiotherapy plus CTLA-4 blockade in lung cancer. Focal radiation and CTLA-4 blockade (ipilimumab) were tested in chemo-refractory metastatic non-small-cell lung cancer patients. V lost 0 bases and J lost 4, with 6 bases in between. The CDR3 runs 13 residues. The germline V gene has CDR1 SNHLY and CDR2 FYNNEI. Findings of the study overall: Radiotherapy with ipilimumab was followed by blood expansion of tumor-derived clones. Dynamics of early blood T cell clones, together with interferon-beta, were reportedly the best predictors of response.

A word on this clone: What it binds is not known.

The repertoire was sequenced with immunoSEQ multiplex PCR; TCRdb's copy has only in-frame clones and lacks some. The sample comprises about 56,000 clones, around 79% of which are singletons, and around a sixth rests with the top ten. This chain uses TRBV2 with TRBJ1-2; no firm D call. The sequence came from a human donor with non-small cell lung cancer who had a complete response to radiotherapy plus ipilimumab. The sequencing here drew on peripheral blood, taken from a patient treated with radiotherapy plus ipilimumab. The CDR3 sequence: CASSEAPIYGYTF. The DNA of the CDR3 is TGTGCCAGCAGTGAAGCACCTATCTATGGCTACACCTTC.